The rows below give T cell receptor beta chains drawn from one sample of a study of Graves' ophthalmopathy and Graves' hyperthyroidism. A single record per CDR3 protein comes from TCRdb applying MiXCR to the multiplex PCR reads. The table lists roughly 500,000 distinct CDR3 sequences, about 15% of them singletons, with about 10% in the top ten. Sequenced material: blood. Receptors originate from a woman aged 30 to 39 with Graves' ophthalmopathy. Each CDR3 is given with its conserved first and last residue. The D gene is left open where the match is weak. Clone size is not always given. Where it is, it says once, few, many or a class for expanded clones.

DNA,CDR3,D,size,length,V,J
TGTGCCAGCGGGGGGGACAGGCCGGACACCGGGGAGCTGTTTTTT,CASGGDRPDTGELFF,NA,many,15,TRBV12-3/TRBV12-4,TRBJ2-2
TGTGCCAGCAGTATAGCGGGGGCCGTAACCTACGAGCAGTACTTC,CASSIAGAVTYEQYF,TRBD2,many,15,TRBV28,TRBJ2-7
TGTGCCAGCAGTGAATATGGTGTGAACACTGAAGCTTTCTTT,CASSEYGVNTEAFF,NA,many,14,TRBV25-1,TRBJ1-1
TGTGCCACCAGCAGAGAGGGACAGGGCGTGGAGACCCAGTACTTC,CATSREGQGVETQYF,TRBD1,many,15,TRBV15,TRBJ2-5
TGCGCCAGCAGCTTGGCTCCTAGCGGACAAGAGACCCAGTACTTC,CASSLAPSGQETQYF,TRBD2,many,15,TRBV5-1,TRBJ2-5
TGTGCCAGCAGTTTATACAGTGGGGGCTCGGAAGCTTTCTTT,CASSLYSGGSEAFF,NA,few,14,TRBV28,TRBJ1-1
TGTGCCAGCAGGGCCGACAGGGTAGAGGGCACTGAAGCTTTCTTT,CASRADRVEGTEAFF,TRBD1,many,15,TRBV2,TRBJ1-1
TGTGCCAGCAGTACCCGACAGGGAGCTAACTATGGCTACACCTTC,CASSTRQGANYGYTF,TRBD1,many,15,TRBV27,TRBJ1-2
TGTGCCAGCAGTCTCCCGAAGACAGGGTCAGGTGAGACCCAGTACTTC,CASSLPKTGSGETQYF,TRBD1,NA,16,TRBV6-2/TRBV6-3,TRBJ2-5
TGTGCCAGCAGTGAATGGGGCAGGGATGAGACCCAGTACTTC,CASSEWGRDETQYF,NA,many,14,TRBV25-1,TRBJ2-5
TGTGCCCTCAGCCAGAGCGATGGCTACACCTTC,CALSQSDGYTF,NA,many,11,TRBV9,TRBJ1-2
TGTGCCAGCAGCTTAAGAAGGGGTGGGACAAACATTCAGTACTTC,CASSLRRGGTNIQYF,NA,many,15,TRBV7-3,TRBJ2-4
TGTGCCAGCAGCCCATCCCGGGACAGGGCCCACGAGCAGTACTTC,CASSPSRDRAHEQYF,TRBD1,many,15,TRBV7-9,TRBJ2-7
TGTGCCAGCCGAGGGGCCGGAGAGAGGGGCTACACCTTC,CASRGAGERGYTF,NA,many,13,TRBV12-3/TRBV12-4,TRBJ1-2
TGTGCCAGCACTAGAAATTCACCCCTCCACTTT,CASTRNSPLHF,NA,many,11,TRBV6-1,TRBJ1-6
TGTGCCAGCATGTTCGGGGGTGGCATTCAGTACTTC,CASMFGGGIQYF,NA,few,12,TRBV6-5,TRBJ2-4
TGTGCCAGCAGTACCGGGACAGGGATGACTTCACCCCTCCACTTT,CASSTGTGMTSPLHF,TRBD1,many,15,TRBV28,TRBJ1-6
TGCAGTGCTAGAGTCCTGTACTCACCCCTCCACTTT,CSARVLYSPLHF,NA,many,12,TRBV20-1,TRBJ1-6
TGTGCCAGCAGTTACGACTTAGCCAAAAACATTCAGTACTTC,CASSYDLAKNIQYF,NA,many,14,TRBV6-2/TRBV6-3,TRBJ2-4
TGTGCCATCAGTGAGGGAGCCTACGAGCAGTACTTC,CAISEGAYEQYF,NA,many,12,TRBV10-3,TRBJ2-7
TGCGCCAGCAGCTCTTTCCGGGACCGCTCCTACGAGCAGTACTTC,CASSSFRDRSYEQYF,NA,NA,15,TRBV5-1,TRBJ2-7
TGTGCCAGTAGTATAGCCCGAGGACTATTGCACGAGCTGTACTTC,CASSIARGLLHELYF,NA,few,15,TRBV19,TRBJ2-7
TGTGCCAGCAGTTTACGGGGAATGGATGGCTACACCTTC,CASSLRGMDGYTF,NA,NA,13,TRBV12-3/TRBV12-4,TRBJ1-2
TGTGCCAGCAGTTATAAGGATTCACCCCTCCACTTT,CASSYKDSPLHF,NA,NA,12,TRBV27,TRBJ1-6
TGTGCCAGTAGCCCTCGGGACAGGGGTTTCTATGGCTACACCTTC,CASSPRDRGFYGYTF,TRBD1,NA,15,TRBV19,TRBJ1-2
TGTGCCAGCAGCGTGGACGGGGAAGAGACCCAGTACTTC,CASSVDGEETQYF,NA,many,13,TRBV9,TRBJ2-5